These T cell receptor beta chains were read from a single sample in a study of T cell responses to AZD1222 COVID-19 vaccine. The data were produced by immunoSEQ multiplex PCR, yet TCRdb's version contains in-frame clones alone and is incomplete. The sample comprises 100,000 or so clones, 80% to 90% of which are singletons, and approximately 12% rests with the top ten. Here the sequenced sample was peripheral blood, taken on day 0 of AZD1222 vaccination. The receptors derive from an adult in good health. Each CDR3 is given with its conserved first and last residue. Fields, in order: CDR3 protein, CDR3 DNA, D gene, V gene, J gene, clone size. A D gene is named only where the DNA matches it firmly. Clone size is shown for a subset of rows, as once, few, many or a class of expanded clone.

CDR3 protein: CASSLGKNYGYTF; CDR3 DNA: TGTGCCAGCAGTTTGGGGAAAAACTATGGCTACACCTTC; D gene: NA; V gene: TRBV28; J gene: TRBJ1-2; clone size: NA
CDR3 protein: CASSVALGENSPLHF; CDR3 DNA: TGTGCCAGCAGCGTAGCTCTGGGGGAAAATTCACCCCTCCACTTT; D gene: NA; V gene: TRBV9; J gene: TRBJ1-6; clone size: NA
CDR3 protein: CASSLGGGPSDTQYF; CDR3 DNA: TGTGCCAGCAGTCTAGGGGGAGGGCCATCAGATACGCAGTATTTT; D gene: NA; V gene: TRBV2; J gene: TRBJ2-3; clone size: NA
CDR3 protein: CATSRSTDTQYF; CDR3 DNA: TGTGCCACCAGCAGGAGCACAGATACGCAGTATTTT; D gene: NA; V gene: TRBV15; J gene: TRBJ2-3; clone size: NA
CDR3 protein: CASSLGVSNNEQFF; CDR3 DNA: TGTGCCAGCAGCTTAGGAGTCAGTAACAATGAGCAGTTCTTC; D gene: NA; V gene: TRBV11-3; J gene: TRBJ2-1; clone size: NA
CDR3 protein: CASSVEGAGEKLFF; CDR3 DNA: TGTGCCAGCAGCGTAGAGGGGGCAGGCGAAAAACTGTTTTTT; D gene: TRBD1; V gene: TRBV9; J gene: TRBJ1-4; clone size: few
CDR3 protein: CASSPEAGASYNEQFF; CDR3 DNA: TGCGCCAGCAGTCCGGAGGCGGGAGCCTCCTACAATGAGCAGTTCTTC; D gene: TRBD2; V gene: TRBV5-1; J gene: TRBJ2-1; clone size: NA
CDR3 protein: CASSYSTGGGQPQHF; CDR3 DNA: TGTGCCAGCAGTTACTCGACAGGGGGAGGGCAGCCCCAGCATTTT; D gene: TRBD1; V gene: TRBV6-6; J gene: TRBJ1-5; clone size: NA
CDR3 protein: CASSPFTTTDTQYF; CDR3 DNA: TGTGCCAGTAGTCCCTTTACCACCACAGATACGCAGTATTTT; D gene: NA; V gene: TRBV19; J gene: TRBJ2-3; clone size: NA
CDR3 protein: CASSRIRHLTSTDTQYF; CDR3 DNA: TGTGCCAGCAGCCGGATACGGCATCTCACTAGCACAGATACGCAGTATTTT; D gene: NA; V gene: TRBV6-2/TRBV6-3; J gene: TRBJ2-3; clone size: once
CDR3 protein: CASSNPNRAGANVLTF; CDR3 DNA: TGTGCCAGCTCAAACCCGAACCGGGCCGGGGCCAACGTCCTGACTTTC; D gene: NA; V gene: TRBV18; J gene: TRBJ2-6; clone size: few
CDR3 protein: CASSESGSPGANVLTF; CDR3 DNA: TGTGCCAGCAGTGAAAGTGGTTCACCTGGGGCCAACGTCCTGACTTTC; D gene: NA; V gene: TRBV2; J gene: TRBJ2-6; clone size: NA
CDR3 protein: CASSYTSGSSGGELFF; CDR3 DNA: TGTGCCAGCAGCTACACTAGCGGGAGTTCGGGCGGGGAGCTGTTTTTT; D gene: TRBD2; V gene: TRBV7-3; J gene: TRBJ2-2; clone size: NA
CDR3 protein: CATRQGPGTSGDNEQFF; CDR3 DNA: TGTGCCACCCGACAGGGGCCAGGGACTAGCGGCGACAATGAGCAGTTCTTC; D gene: TRBD2; V gene: TRBV10-3; J gene: TRBJ2-1; clone size: once
CDR3 protein: CASRPQYSYEQYF; CDR3 DNA: TGTGCCAGCAGGCCACAGTACTCCTACGAGCAGTACTTC; D gene: NA; V gene: TRBV28; J gene: TRBJ2-7; clone size: NA
CDR3 protein: CASSRTGTGMPYEQYF; CDR3 DNA: TGTGCCAGCAGCCGGACCGGGACAGGGATGCCTTACGAGCAGTACTTC; D gene: TRBD1; V gene: TRBV14; J gene: TRBJ2-7; clone size: NA
CDR3 protein: CASSSVGVGQPQHF; CDR3 DNA: TGTGCCAGCAGTTCGGTGGGGGTAGGTCAGCCCCAGCATTTT; D gene: NA; V gene: TRBV27; J gene: TRBJ1-5; clone size: NA
CDR3 protein: CASSLGGTAEQYF; CDR3 DNA: TGTGCCAGCAGCTTGGGTGGGACAGCCGAGCAGTACTTC; D gene: TRBD1; V gene: TRBV5-6; J gene: TRBJ2-7; clone size: NA
CDR3 protein: CACPRAYYGYTF; CDR3 DNA: TGTGCCTGCCCCCGCGCGTACTATGGCTACACCTTC; D gene: NA; V gene: TRBV30; J gene: TRBJ1-2; clone size: NA
CDR3 protein: CASSSNKGQIYGYTF; CDR3 DNA: TGCGCCAGCAGCTCAAACAAGGGACAGATCTATGGCTACACCTTC; D gene: TRBD1; V gene: TRBV5-1; J gene: TRBJ1-2; clone size: few
CDR3 protein: CSVEDGSSGTDTQYF; CDR3 DNA: TGCAGCGTTGAAGACGGGAGTAGTGGCACAGATACGCAGTATTTT; D gene: NA; V gene: TRBV29-1; J gene: TRBJ2-3; clone size: NA
CDR3 protein: CASSRIGQYGYTF; CDR3 DNA: TGTGCCAGTAGTAGAATTGGACAATATGGCTACACCTTC; D gene: NA; V gene: TRBV19; J gene: TRBJ1-2; clone size: NA
CDR3 protein: CASSLGSKNQPQHF; CDR3 DNA: TGTGCCAGCAGTCTAGGGAGCAAAAATCAGCCCCAGCATTTT; D gene: NA; V gene: TRBV28; J gene: TRBJ1-5; clone size: few
CDR3 protein: CASSQDPSGTFNEQFF; CDR3 DNA: TGTGCCAGCAGCCAAGATCCCAGCGGGACGTTCAATGAGCAGTTCTTC; D gene: TRBD2; V gene: TRBV4-2; J gene: TRBJ2-1; clone size: NA
CDR3 protein: CASSLSGLSTDTQYF; CDR3 DNA: TGTGCCAGCAGCTTGTCGGGACTTAGCACAGATACGCAGTATTTT; D gene: NA; V gene: TRBV5-6; J gene: TRBJ2-3; clone size: NA
CDR3 protein: CATTKPDRPNTGELFF; CDR3 DNA: TGTGCCACAACTAAGCCGGACAGACCGAACACCGGGGAGCTGTTTTTT; D gene: NA; V gene: TRBV28; J gene: TRBJ2-2; clone size: NA
CDR3 protein: CAWSVGDNQPQHF; CDR3 DNA: TGTGCCTGGAGTGTGGGAGATAATCAGCCCCAGCATTTT; D gene: NA; V gene: TRBV30; J gene: TRBJ1-5; clone size: NA